The source of this T cell receptor beta chain is a study of CD8 T cells in ankylosing spondylitis. The authors made TCR beta libraries by quantitative 5'-RACE with molecular barcodes. TCRdb passed the 5' RACE reads through MiXCR, listing each CDR3 protein once. The table shows roughly 180,000 distinct CDR3 sequences, with 9.8% occurring only once. Study observations and caveats: The study looked at matched synovial fluid samples from ankylosing spondylitis patients. Disease-linked clones were reported to be significantly enriched there.

This clonotype was seen many times. Its specificity is unknown. V lost 4 bases to trimming and J lost 9 bases, with 16 bases between them. CDR3 size: 14 residues. The sequencing input was blood, either unsorted or a sorted T cell fraction (not recorded which). The chain couples TRBV12-3 or TRBV12-4 to TRBJ2-4, with D possibly matching TRBD1 (6 bases). The TCR comes from a female donor with ankylosing spondylitis or in good health (not recorded which). CDR3 sequence reads: CASSYTSQGSIQYF. CDR3 DNA: TGTGCCAGCAGTTACACCAGCCAGGGGTCCATTCAGTACTTC.